What follows are 7 T cell receptor beta chains derived from one specimen sequenced in a study of T-cell memory formation after mild COVID-19. TCRdb re-derived calls from the 5' RACE reads in MiXCR, one entry per CDR3 protein. The data show 350,000 to 500,000 distinct CDR3 sequences, less than 25% seen once. The material sequenced was PBMCs or a T cell subset sorted from them (not recorded which). The receptors derive from an adult woman who had mild COVID-19 (a few samples of this study predate the infection). Cell type and time point are not known.

This clonotype has only a few counts. This chain connects TRBV29-1 to TRBJ1-1; D might be TRBD1 (6 bases). Germline V gene sequence: CDR1 SQVTM, CDR2 ANQGSEA. V was shortened by 7 bases and J by 1 base, with 13 bases between the two germline ends. This CDR3 comprises 13 residues. The CDR3 region is CSAALQGNTEAFF. The CDR3, as DNA: TGCAGCGCCGCCCTACAGGGGAACACTGAAGCTTTCTTT.

This clonotype was seen only a few times. The V gene is TRBV11-3, the J gene TRBJ2-5; TRBD1 matches at 8 bases. Per the germline V gene, CDR1 is SGHNT and CDR2 is YENEEA. With V trimmed by 5 bases and J by 4 bases, 9 bases remained unmatched. The CDR3 is made up of 15 amino acids. CDR3 in amino acids: CASSRTGQARETQYF. CDR3 nucleotide sequence: TGTGCCAGCAGCCGCACGGGACAGGCGCGAGAGACCCAGTACTTC.

V and J are TRBV12-3 or TRBV12-4 and TRBJ1-5; D perhaps matches TRBD1 (6 bases). The V gene lost 3 bases and the J gene lost 0 bases, with 12 bases spanning the gap. The CDR3 extends over 16 amino acids. DNA for the CDR3: TGTGCCAGCAGTTTGGGGGACAACCTTAGCAATCAGCCCCAGCATTTT. It yields the protein CASSLGDNLSNQPQHF.

This clonotype has a handful of counts. The gene calls are TRBV3-1 and TRBJ2-5; D is ambiguous. The CDR3 sequence is 13 residues long. CDR1 is LGHDT, CDR2 YNNKEL, per germline (reference sequence). The ends were cut back, 3 bases at V and 6 bases at J, with 11 bases in the middle. Here the CDR3 DNA reads TGTGCCAGCAGCCACTACGGGCTCCAGACCCAGTACTTC. It yields the protein CASSHYGLQTQYF.

This clonotype was seen more than once but under ten times. The chain is built from TRBV5-1 and TRBJ1-1, with TRBD1 as a possible D gene (5 bases). Germline V gene lookup returns CDR1 SGHRS and CDR2 YFSETQ. The CDR3 length is 13 residues. The ends were cut back, 1 base at V and 6 bases at J, with 10 bases in the middle. The CDR3 DNA follows: TGCGCCAGCAGCTTGATTCAGGGTTCTGAAGCTTTCTTT. Protein: CASSLIQGSEAFF.

The table lists this clonotype with a few counts. This chain connects TRBV15 to TRBJ1-4, with D unresolved. The CDR3 is 17 amino acids. Per germline, CDR1 LNHNV and CDR2 YYDKDF (reference sequence). Trimming left V 5 bases short and J 4 bases short, with 20 bases between. CDR3 amino acids: CATSATGPVGHNEKLFF. CDR3 coding DNA: TGTGCCACCAGCGCGACCGGACCGGTTGGTCATAATGAAAAACTGTTTTTT.

The V and J genes are TRBV2 and TRBJ1-2; D might be TRBD1 (5 bases). V was cut by 6 bases and J by 4 bases, with 15 bases left in between. Germline V gene sequence: CDR1 SNHLY, CDR2 FYNNEI. The CDR3 totals 14 residues. CDR3 sequence (DNA): TGTGCCAGCAGCACTGAGAGGGGCGCCTATGGCTACACCTTC. It translates to CASSTERGAYGYTF.